This entry lists 32 T cell receptor beta chains sequenced from one sample in a study of quantifying T cell responses using KT2 cells. Study-level background: TCR alpha and beta constant-region primers primed reverse transcription of RNA.

The cDNA 3' end received a ligated oligonucleotide with a UMI. An equimolar mix of RC1.1 and RC1.2 primed the beta chain across TRBC1 and TRBC2. Each CDR3 protein is one row after TCRdb ran MiXCR on the UMI-ligation and nested PCR reads. The data contain around 56,000 distinct CDR3 sequences, approximately 13% of them singletons. The sequencing sample was made of PBMCs spiked with cells of the T cell clone KT2. The source is a human donor.

This clonotype was detected only a few times. V gene TRBV6-5 combines with J gene TRBJ1-2; 9 positions agree with TRBD1. The CDR3 spans 15 residues. Germline V gene lookup returns CDR1 MNHEY and CDR2 SVGAGI. V was pared by 2 bases and J by 8 bases, with 9 bases of the junction left unmatched. The CDR3 is CASSYRGQGVGGYTF. The CDR3 bases are TGTGCCAGCAGTTACAGGGGACAGGGTGTGGGGGGCTACACCTTC.

Only a few counts were recorded for this clonotype. The CDR3 loop reads CASRTTWGVAYNEQFF. As DNA, the CDR3 is TGTGCCAGCAGGACAACCTGGGGGGTAGCCTACAATGAGCAGTTCTTC. V and J are TRBV7-8 and TRBJ2-1; possibly TRBD2 for D (6 bases). Trimming left V 6 bases short and J 2 bases short, with 17 bases between. This CDR3 is 16 amino acids long. Per germline, CDR1 SGHVS and CDR2 FQNEAQ.

The chain uses TRBV2 and TRBJ1-1; 7 bases are shared with TRBD1. The V and J ends lost 2 bases and 7 bases, in that order; junction bases with no gene match: 7. This CDR3 is built from 14 residues. In germline, CDR1 is SNHLY, CDR2 FYNNEI. The CDR3 here is CASSENRGGGEAFF. CDR3 in DNA: TGTGCCAGCAGTGAAAACAGGGGCGGTGGTGAAGCTTTCTTT. The full variable domain, its missing parts supplied by reference TRBV2 and TRBJ1-1, is EPEVTQTPSHQVTQMGQEVILRCVPISNHLYFYWYRQILGQKVEFLVSFYNNEISEKSEIFDDQFSVERPDGSNFTLKIRSTKLEDSAMYFCASSENRGGGEAFFGQGTRLTVV.

V usage is TRBV4-2 and J usage is TRBJ2-1; D gene unclear. CDR1 and CDR2 (germline): LGHNA, YNFKEQ. This CDR3 is 16 amino acids long. Trimming removed 0 bases from V and 6 bases from J, with 15 bases in between. The CDR3 coding sequence is TGTGCCAGCAGCCAAGATAGGGCAGCCCGCGGCAATGAGCAGTTCTTC. This translates into CASSQDRAARGNEQFF.

In this sample, this clonotype turned up many times. The chain recombines TRBV19 with TRBJ1-1; perhaps TRBD1 as D (5 bases). The CDR3 loop spans 14 amino acids. V was shortened by 6 bases and J by 5 bases, with 16 bases between the two germline ends. Germline assignment: CDR1 LNHDA and CDR2 SQIVND (reference sequence). The CDR3 loop reads CASSPRGRVTEAFF. The DNA of the CDR3 is TGTGCCAGTAGCCCCCGGGGACGAGTGACTGAAGCTTTCTTT. Using reference TRBV19 and TRBJ1-1 for the parts outside the CDR3, the full variable domain is DGGITQSPKYLFRKEGQNVTLSCEQNLNHDAMYWYRQDPGQGLRLIYYSQIVNDFQKGDIAEGYSVSREKKESFPLTVTSAQKNPTAFYLCASSPRGRVTEAFFGQGTRLTVV.

The gene calls are TRBV11-3 and TRBJ1-1; D perhaps matches TRBD1 (6 bases). V was trimmed by 5 bases and J by 3 bases, leaving 25 bases between them. The CDR3 is made up of 18 amino acids. Germline V lookup: CDR1 SGHNT, CDR2 YENEEA. The CDR3 DNA reads as TGTGCCAGCAGCCCACGGGGCCAGGGGTGGAGGCGGTACACTGAAGCTTTCTTT. Residues: CASSPRGQGWRRYTEAFF.

This clonotype was found a few times. V usage is TRBV13 and J usage is TRBJ1-1; TRBD1 matches at 8 bases. The CDR3 covers 15 residues. Germline loops: CDR1 PRHDT, CDR2 FYEKMQ (reference sequence). V lost 5 bases to trimming and J lost 10 bases; unmatched junction nucleotides: 15. The CDR3 bases are TGTGCCAGCAGCCCTGGACAGGGAGGGAGCCGGCGAGCTTTCTTT. The encoded protein is CASSPGQGGSRRAFF. Full variable domain (remainder filled in from reference TRBV13 and TRBJ1-1): AAGVIQSPRHLIKEKRETATLKCYPIPRHDTVYWYQQGPGQDPQFLISFYEKMQSDKGSIPDRFSAQQFSDYHSELNMSSLELGDSALYFCASSPGQGGSRRAFFGQGTRLTVV.

This clonotype was seen a handful of times. This rearrangement joins TRBV4-3 to TRBJ2-1; TRBD2 matches at 8 bases. Germline CDR1 LGHNA, CDR2 YSLEER. Trimming took 0 bases from V and 8 from J; bases not matched to a gene: 9. The CDR3 sequence is 16 residues long. The CDR3 DNA reads TGCGCCAGCAGCCAAGATCGGCCCCGGGAGGGTTATGAGCAGTTCTTC. It encodes CASSQDRPREGYEQFF.

This clonotype was counted ten times or more. J is TRBJ1-2 and V is TRBV2; D remains ambiguous. In germline, CDR1 is SNHLY, CDR2 FYNNEI. V dropped 5 bases and J dropped 0 bases, with 22 bases sitting between them. The CDR3 sequence is 18 residues long. The chain's CDR3 is CASSNPGPDNSANYGYTF. CDR3 sequence (DNA): TGTGCCAGCAGTAACCCCGGACCCGATAACTCAGCTAACTATGGCTACACCTTC.

V is TRBV27 and J is TRBJ1-2; a weak D match, TRBD1 (5 bases). Trimming removed 4 bases at V and 0 bases at J, with 18 bases between. Germline CDR1 is MNHEY and CDR2 is SMNVEV (reference sequence). There are 17 residues in the CDR3. The CDR3 spells CASSSNLRDGSNYGYTF. DNA of the CDR3: TGTGCCAGCAGTTCGAACCTCCGGGACGGCTCTAACTATGGCTACACCTTC.

This clonotype showed up many times. The genes are TRBV15 and TRBJ1-1; no clear D gene. CDR3 size: 12 residues. The germline V gene has CDR1 LNHNV and CDR2 YYDKDF (reference sequence). Trimming stripped 1 base from V and 4 bases from J, with 4 bases between. The chain's CDR3 is CATSRGGTEAFF. For the CDR3, the DNA is TGTGCCACCAGCAGAGGAGGCACTGAAGCTTTCTTT.

The J gene is TRBJ2-6, the V gene TRBV7-9; D ambiguous. The CDR3 consists of 19 residues. The germline CDR1 and CDR2 sequences are SEHNR and FQNEAQ (reference sequence). With 1 base removed from V and 0 bases from J, the gap between germline ends came to 16 bases. CDR3 region: CASSLGFGKTSSGANVLTF. CDR3 DNA: TGTGCCAGCAGCTTAGGGTTCGGTAAGACCAGCTCTGGGGCCAACGTCCTGACTTTC.

The table lists this clonotype with a few counts. J is TRBJ1-1 and V is TRBV4-3; D may be TRBD1 (6 bases). The germline CDR1 and CDR2 sequences are LGHNA and YSLEER. Trimming pared 1 base from V and 5 bases from J, leaving 17 bases between. The CDR3 sequence is 16 residues long. CDR3 in DNA: TGCGCCAGCAGCCAAGGATTGGGGGGCGCGAGGACTGAAGCTTTCTTT. It is translated as CASSQGLGGARTEAFF.

This clonotype was counted a few times. The genes are TRBV5-5 and TRBJ2-2; D is ambiguous. This CDR3 has 17 amino acids. Looked up from germline, CDR1 is SGHKS and CDR2 is YYEKEE (reference sequence). With 0 bases removed from V and 2 bases from J, the gap between germline ends came to 14 bases. The CDR3 loop is CASSLVTVTINTGELFF. The CDR3 bases are TGTGCCAGCAGCTTGGTCACAGTTACTATAAACACCGGGGAGCTGTTTTTT.

This CDR3 is CASSVGGVSSYEQYF. The DNA for the CDR3 is TGTGCCAGCAGCGTAGGCGGGGTGTCGTCCTACGAGCAGTACTTC. The chain carries TRBV9 and TRBJ2-7; tentative D call: TRBD2 (6 bases). This CDR3 is built from 15 residues. V was clipped by 0 bases and J by 1 base, with 11 bases between them. Looked up from germline, CDR1 is SGDLS and CDR2 is YYNGEE.

This clonotype has only a few counts. The chain links TRBV20-1 to TRBJ2-1, with D tentatively TRBD2 (5 bases). The CDR3 sequence is 15 residues long. The V end was cut by 0 bases, the J end by 9 bases, with 18 bases between. Germline CDR1 and CDR2: DFQATT and SNEGSKA (reference sequence). The CDR3 sequence: CSARDLAGWRIEQFF. Written as DNA, the CDR3 is TGCAGTGCTAGAGATTTAGCAGGTTGGAGGATTGAGCAGTTCTTC.

This clonotype appeared many times. The chain has TRBV29-1 and TRBJ2-1, with D possibly matching TRBD2 (5 bases). The V gene's germline CDR1 is SQVTM and CDR2 ANQGSEA. Trimming removed 2 bases from V and 4 bases from J, with 12 bases in between. The CDR3 covers 14 residues. CDR3: CSVETSGGYNEQFF. The CDR3 nucleotides read TGCAGCGTTGAAACGTCAGGAGGATACAATGAGCAGTTCTTC.

This clonotype was picked up many times. The chain is built from TRBV2 and TRBJ2-7; D remains ambiguous. V was clipped by 0 bases and J by 4 bases, with 4 bases between them. Germline CDR1 SNHLY, CDR2 FYNNEI. The CDR3 sequence is 12 residues long. The DNA of the CDR3 is TGTGCCAGCAGTGAAGCGGGTTACGAGCAGTACTTC. It codes for CASSEAGYEQYF.

This clonotype was detected only a few times. This CDR3 is CASSFGAGFPEAFF. The CDR3 DNA reads TGTGCCAGCAGTTTTGGGGCAGGGTTTCCTGAAGCTTTCTTT. The V gene is TRBV12-3 or TRBV12-4, the J gene TRBJ1-1; tentatively, D is TRBD1 (5 bases). The CDR3 is 14 amino acids. The V end was cut by 3 bases, the J end by 6 bases, with 14 bases between.

This chain uses TRBV29-1 with TRBJ1-1; D remains ambiguous. CDR1 is SQVTM and CDR2 is ANQGSEA in the germline V gene. V was cut by 3 bases and J by 4 bases, with 18 bases left in between. The CDR3 totals 15 residues. CDR3 DNA: TGCAGCGTTGAGCCAGACCCTTCTGGGTCCACTGAAGCTTTCTTT. Protein sequence: CSVEPDPSGSTEAFF.

In this sample, this clonotype turned up a few times. The genes are TRBV12-3 or TRBV12-4 and TRBJ2-2; 7 nucleotides align to TRBD2. The CDR3 loop spans 15 amino acids. V lost 8 bases to trimming and J lost 6 bases; unmatched junction nucleotides: 12. In DNA form, the CDR3 reads TGTGCCAGCGGTAGGGACTATCCCGTCGCCGGGGAGCTGTTTTTT. Amino acid sequence: CASGRDYPVAGELFF.

This clonotype was counted many times. V usage is TRBV9 and J usage is TRBJ2-1; D call uncertain. Trimming cost V 0 bases and J 1 base, with 14 bases left between them. CDR3 length: 17 residues. Germline V gives CDR1 SGDLS, CDR2 YYNGEE. The CDR3 bases are TGTGCCAGCAGCGTAGCGAGTCGGGTCTTATCCTACAATGAGCAGTTCTTC. Residues: CASSVASRVLSYNEQFF.

This clonotype was found many times. The J gene is TRBJ2-7, the V gene TRBV3-1; D call uncertain. Germline V gives CDR1 LGHDT, CDR2 YNNKEL (reference sequence). V was pared by 8 bases and J by 2 bases, with 7 bases between. This CDR3 is 11 amino acids long. The CDR3 loop is CASGRAYEQYF. CDR3 sequence (DNA): TGTGCCAGCGGCCGGGCCTACGAGCAGTACTTC.

This clonotype was found a few times. CDR3 bases: TGTGCCAGCGGACTCGGGCAGCAAGCTTTCTTT. It encodes CASGLGQQAFF. V usage is TRBV12-3 or TRBV12-4 and J usage is TRBJ1-1; the D is unclear. The CDR3 is 11 residues long. V was pared by 8 bases and J by 9 bases, with 13 bases between.

This clonotype was found a few times. The V call is TRBV10-2, the J call TRBJ2-7; 11 bases are a match to TRBD2. V was clipped by 8 bases and J by 3 bases; unmatched bases: 6. The CDR3 contains 14 residues. Germline-derived CDR1 and CDR2 are WSHSY and SAAADI. CDR3 nucleotide sequence: TGCGCCAGCGGTGTCGGACTAGCGGGCTACGAGCAGTACTTC. Encoded protein: CASGVGLAGYEQYF.

This rearrangement joins TRBV15 to TRBJ2-5; no reliable D call. Trimming took off 0 bases at V and 5 bases at J, with 7 bases between the two ends. The germline gives CDR1 LNHNV, CDR2 YYDKDF (reference sequence). The CDR3 spans 13 residues. CDR3: CATSRDRAETQYF. In DNA, the CDR3 is TGTGCCACCAGCAGAGATAGGGCGGAGACCCAGTACTTC.

In its sample, this clonotype was seen a few times. The chain is built from TRBV4-1 and TRBJ2-2, with D perhaps being TRBD1 or TRBD2 (5 bases each). CDR1 is MGHRA and CDR2 is YSYEKL in the germline V gene. The CDR3 loop spans 13 amino acids. Trimming left V 0 bases short and J 7 bases short, with 6 bases between. The CDR3 coding sequence is TGCGCCAGCAGCCAAGATGGGGGCGGGGAGCTGTTTTTT. Its translation: CASSQDGGGELFF.

In this sample, this clonotype turned up a few times. The chain combines TRBV3-1 with TRBJ2-2; D remains unclear. Per the germline V gene, CDR1 is LGHDT and CDR2 is YNNKEL (reference sequence). The V end lost 0 bases, the J end lost 11 bases, and 7 bases lay between the germline ends. The CDR3 length is 12 residues. The DNA of the CDR3 is TGTGCCAGCAGCCAAGATCCCACCGAGCTGTTTTTT. Encoded protein: CASSQDPTELFF.

The rearrangement joins TRBV11-2 to TRBJ2-2; D might be TRBD2 (5 bases). This CDR3 has 15 amino acids. V gave up 7 bases and J gave up 7 bases, with 19 bases separating them. Germline loops: CDR1 SGHAT, CDR2 FQNNGV. The CDR3 spells CASTPGGFDVGELFF. In nucleotides, the CDR3 is TGTGCCAGCACCCCCGGAGGTTTTGACGTCGGGGAGCTGTTTTTT.

The CDR3 DNA sequence: TGTGCCAGCAGCCAAGAGACGGGGCCCTACAATGAGCAGTTCTTC. Residues: CASSQETGPYNEQFF. The V call is TRBV4-2, the J call TRBJ2-1; D could derive from TRBD1 or TRBD2 (5 bases each). The germline V gene has CDR1 LGHNA and CDR2 YNFKEQ. The CDR3 has 15 amino acids. With 0 bases removed from V and 2 bases from J, the gap between germline ends came to 8 bases.

The V gene is TRBV6-6, the J gene TRBJ1-5; a possible D gene is TRBD1 (5 bases). Germline values: CDR1 MNHNY, CDR2 SVGAGI (reference sequence). V lost 7 bases to trimming and J lost 1 base, with 14 bases between them. The CDR3 totals 15 residues. In nucleotides, the CDR3 is TGTGCCAGCACCACACCCCCAGGGAGCAATCAGCCCCAGCATTTT. Protein: CASTTPPGSNQPQHF.

Worth noting for this clonotype: One end of the junction is discordant with germline, which a read error may explain. This chain connects TRBV7-2 to TRBJ1-2, with a tentative D call TRBD1 (6 bases). Per the germline V gene, CDR1 is SGHTA and CDR2 is FQGNSA. CDR3 length: 14 residues. In nucleotides, the CDR3 is TGTGCCACCGGCTCGTTTGGGGGGGCTGGGGGCTACAACTTC. Amino acids: CATGSFGGAGGYNF. Using reference TRBV7-2 and TRBJ1-2 for the parts outside the CDR3, the full variable domain is GAGVSQSPSNKVTEKGKDVELRCDPISGHTALYWYRQSLGQGLEFLIYFQGNSAPDKSGLPSDRFSAERTGGSVSTLTIQRTQQEDSAVYLCATGSFGGAGGYNFGSGTRLTVV.